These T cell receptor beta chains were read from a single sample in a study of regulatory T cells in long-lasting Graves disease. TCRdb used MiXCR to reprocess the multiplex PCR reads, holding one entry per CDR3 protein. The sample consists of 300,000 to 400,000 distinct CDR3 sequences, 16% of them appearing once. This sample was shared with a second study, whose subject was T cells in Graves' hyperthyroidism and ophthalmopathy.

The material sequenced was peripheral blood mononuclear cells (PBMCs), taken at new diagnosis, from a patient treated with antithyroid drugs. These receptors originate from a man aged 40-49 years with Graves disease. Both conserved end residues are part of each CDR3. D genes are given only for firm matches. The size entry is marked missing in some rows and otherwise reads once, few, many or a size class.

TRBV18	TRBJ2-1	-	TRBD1	TGTGCCAGCTCACAGGGGACAGGGAATGAGCAGTTCTTC	CASSQGTGNEQFF
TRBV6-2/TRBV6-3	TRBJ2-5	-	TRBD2	TGTGCCAGCAGTTACTCACTAGCGTCGAGGGAGACCCAGTACTTC	CASSYSLASRETQYF
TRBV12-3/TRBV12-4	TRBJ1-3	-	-	TGTGCCAGCAGTTTAGGGGGGACGTCTGGAAACACCATATATTTT	CASSLGGTSGNTIYF
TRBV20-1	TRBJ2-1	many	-	TGCAGTGCCCTACGTCAAGTCGTGCAGTTCTTC	CSALRQVVQFF
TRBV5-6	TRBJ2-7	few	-	TGTGCCAGCAGCCCACGGGACAACGGCTACGAGCAGTACTTC	CASSPRDNGYEQYF
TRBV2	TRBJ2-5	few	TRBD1	TGTGCCAGCGCCAAGGACAGGGTCGGGCAAGAGACCCAGTACTTC	CASAKDRVGQETQYF
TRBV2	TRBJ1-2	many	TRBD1	TGTGCCAGCATGACGACGACAGGGGGGAACTATGGCTACACCTTC	CASMTTTGGNYGYTF
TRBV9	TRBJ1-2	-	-	TGTGCCAGCAGCGTAGCTATTCAAAACTATGGCTACACCTTC	CASSVAIQNYGYTF
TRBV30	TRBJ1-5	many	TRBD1	TGTGCCTGGGGGACAGGGGACAATCAGCCCCAGCATTTT	CAWGTGDNQPQHF
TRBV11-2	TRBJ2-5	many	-	TGTGCCAGCAGCTTAGGAAACTTCGTCGGAGAGACCCAGTACTTC	CASSLGNFVGETQYF
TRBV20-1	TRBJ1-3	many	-	TGCAGTGCTAGAGTTTACAGGGAGAGCTCTGGAAACACCATATATTTT	CSARVYRESSGNTIYF
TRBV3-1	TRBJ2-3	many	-	TGTGCCAGCAGCCAAGTTCGAACAGGGAACAAACAGTATTTT	CASSQVRTGNKQYF
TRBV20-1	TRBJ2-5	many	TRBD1	TGCAGTCTACCGGGACAGACACAAGAGACCCAGTACTTC	CSLPGQTQETQYF
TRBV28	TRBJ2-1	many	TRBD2	TGTGCCAGCAACCGAGCGGGGGTGATCAATGAGCAGTTCTTC	CASNRAGVINEQFF
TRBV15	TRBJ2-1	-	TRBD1	TGTGCCACCAGCAGACAGGCCGGGACAGGGGCAGATGAGCAGTCCTTC	CATSRQAGTGADEQSF